One sample yielded the 24 T cell receptor beta chains listed below, sequenced in a study of T cell repertoires in cytomegalovirus infection. One entry per CDR3 protein, called by TCRdb with MiXCR from the reads. Among about 400,000 distinct CDR3 sequences listed, roughly 34% were seen once. No cognate antigen is known for these TCRs. This specimen consisted of cultured PBMCs, obtained from culture after CMV antigen stimulation. These TCRs come from a human donor in good health (CMV status not recorded). Some clones in this sample may be carry-over from other donors' samples.

The chain joins TRBV19 to TRBJ1-5; D is unclear. Trimming pared 3 bases from V and 7 bases from J, leaving 19 bases between. The CDR3 spans 16 residues. Germline-derived CDR1 and CDR2 are LNHDA and SQIVND (reference sequence). Written as DNA, the CDR3 is TGTGCCAGTAGTATTAACCCATCCTCCGAGTGGCAGCCCCAGCATTTT. This encodes CASSINPSSEWQPQHF.

J is TRBJ2-7 and V is TRBV7-3; TRBD2 matches at 9 bases. CDR3 length equals 13 residues. After removal of 5 bases from V and 6 bases from J, the junction contained 5 bases not matched to a gene. CDR1 and CDR2 (germline): SGHTA, FQGTGA. In nucleotides, the CDR3 is TGTGCCAGCAGCCCTAGCGGGGTAGGCGAGCAGTACTTC. Translating gives CASSPSGVGEQYF.

The chain recombines TRBV28 with TRBJ1-6, with a weak D call TRBD1 (6 bases). The germline gives CDR1 MDHEN, CDR2 SYDVKM. V lost 6 bases to trimming and J lost 10 bases, with 16 bases between them. This CDR3 contains 14 residues. CDR3 amino acids: CASRAAQGWSPLHF. In DNA form, the CDR3 reads TGTGCCAGCAGGGCCGCACAGGGTTGGTCACCCCTCCACTTT.

This clonotype was detected ten times or more. The chain uses TRBV19 and TRBJ2-1; TRBD2 aligns across 9 bases. The CDR3 consists of 16 residues. The junction had 7 bases not matched to a gene; V was cut back by 3 bases and J by 4 bases. From germline, CDR1 is LNHDA and CDR2 SQIVND (reference sequence). This chain's CDR3 is CASSIFALAGYNEQFF. The CDR3 region has the DNA TGTGCCAGTAGTATTTTCGCCCTAGCGGGGTACAATGAGCAGTTCTTC.

In its sample, this clonotype was seen many times. V usage is TRBV9 and J usage is TRBJ2-2; 10 bases are shared with TRBD2. J lost 5 bases, V lost 2 bases, and 3 bases had no gene match. This CDR3 contains 15 residues. The germline V gene has CDR1 SGDLS and CDR2 YYNGEE. In nucleotides, the CDR3 is TGTGCCAGCAGCGTGACTAGCGGGTTAACCGGGGAGCTGTTTTTT. Protein sequence: CASSVTSGLTGELFF.

This clonotype was detected a few times. The rearrangement uses TRBV12-3 or TRBV12-4 and TRBJ2-1, with D tentatively TRBD2 (6 bases). The V gene lost 4 bases and the J gene lost 4 bases, with 14 bases spanning the gap. The CDR3 has 15 residues. CDR3 sequence reads: CASSSGTQGYNEQFF. DNA of the CDR3: TGTGCCAGCAGTTCAGGGACTCAAGGATACAATGAGCAGTTCTTC.

V usage is TRBV27 and J usage is TRBJ2-2; D gene unclear. Germline V gene data show CDR1 as MNHEY and CDR2 as SMNVEV (reference sequence). This CDR3 is built from 16 residues. V lost 5 bases and J 4 bases, leaving 17 bases between the germline ends. The DNA of the CDR3 is TGTGCCAGCAGTCCCTTAAAGGTTTCGCGCACCGGGGAGCTGTTTTTT. Translation gives CASSPLKVSRTGELFF.

The chain has TRBV12-3 or TRBV12-4 and TRBJ1-5; D not resolved. The CDR3 extends over 12 amino acids. Trimming stripped 5 bases from V and 3 bases from J, with 5 bases between. CDR3 protein: CASSPHNQPQHF. CDR3 DNA sequence: TGTGCCAGCAGTCCCCACAATCAGCCCCAGCATTTT.

This chain connects TRBV30 to TRBJ2-1, with 11 bases aligning to TRBD2. In germline, CDR1 is GTSNPN, CDR2 SVGIG (reference sequence). The length of the CDR3 is 16 residues. Trimming at V came to 2 bases and at J to 7 bases, leaving 10 bases not matched to a gene. CDR3 in DNA: TGTGCCTGGAGTCCGGGTAGCGGGAGGGGGGGAAATGAGCAGTTCTTC. It yields the protein CAWSPGSGRGGNEQFF.

CDR3 coding DNA: TGTGCCAGCAGCTCGACAGCCGTGACGCAGTATTTT. Translation gives CASSSTAVTQYF. This chain connects TRBV7-6 to TRBJ2-3; TRBD1 might be the D (5 bases). The CDR3 has 12 residues. Looked up from germline, CDR1 is SGHVS and CDR2 is FNYEAQ. V was trimmed by 4 bases and J by 9 bases, leaving 11 bases between them.

V gene TRBV7-6 combines with J gene TRBJ2-5; D is unclear. Trimming took 5 bases from V and 4 from J, leaving 11 bases between them. CDR1 and CDR2 (germline): SGHVS, FNYEAQ. The CDR3 consists of 13 residues. The CDR3 spells CASSPDPVETQYF. In DNA form, the CDR3 reads TGTGCCAGCAGCCCGGATCCAGTAGAGACCCAGTACTTC.

The chain joins TRBV12-5 to TRBJ1-2; D call uncertain. Between the trimmed V and J ends, which lost 1 base and 5 bases, there was a span of 17 bases. Per the germline V gene, CDR1 is LGHNT and CDR2 is FRNRAP. The CDR3 is 16 residues long. The CDR3 DNA sequence: TGTGCTAGTGGTTTGGAAGACCTACTCGGGCTATATGGCTACACCTTC. Its translation: CASGLEDLLGLYGYTF.

The chain couples TRBV28 to TRBJ1-1, with D possibly being TRBD1 (6 bases). The CDR3 runs 15 residues. CDR1 is MDHEN and CDR2 is SYDVKM in the germline V gene. The V end lost 4 bases, the J end lost 5 bases, and 17 bases lay between the germline ends. CDR3 in DNA: TGTGCCAGCAGTTCCACCCGAGGGGGGTGGACTGAAGCTTTCTTT. Translating gives CASSSTRGGWTEAFF.

This clonotype is categorized as medium-sized (0.01 to 0.1%). V gene TRBV12-3 or TRBV12-4 combines with J gene TRBJ2-4; the D gene is possibly TRBD1 (6 bases). This CDR3 has 14 residues. V lost 4 bases and J lost 2, with 9 bases in between. The CDR3 sequence is CASSYGQSKNIQYF. The CDR3 coding sequence is TGTGCCAGCAGTTACGGACAGTCCAAAAACATTCAGTACTTC.

The rearrangement links TRBV29-1 to TRBJ1-2; D ambiguous. This CDR3 contains 14 residues. The germline CDR1 and CDR2 sequences are SQVTM and ANQGSEA. V was clipped by 5 bases and J by 3 bases, with 16 bases between them. CDR3 DNA: TGCAGCGTTCCAAGGTCTGATTTTGACTATGGCTACACCTTC. Residues: CSVPRSDFDYGYTF.

The chain combines TRBV28 with TRBJ1-2; no clear D. This CDR3 is 14 amino acids long. CDR1 and CDR2 (germline): MDHEN, SYDVKM. V lost 2 bases and J 8 bases, leaving 15 bases between the germline ends. The CDR3 bases are TGTGCCAGCAGTTTAGGCGGAGGGCCCTGGGGCTACACCTTC. Translation: CASSLGGGPWGYTF.

There are a few counts of this clonotype. This chain uses TRBV3-1 with TRBJ2-7, with D perhaps TRBD2 (6 bases). Germline CDR1 LGHDT, CDR2 YNNKEL (reference sequence). Deletions cut 4 bases from V and 2 bases from J, with 15 bases between. This CDR3 is 15 amino acids long. CDR3 DNA: TGTGCCAGCAGCCGAGGGACTCTCGCAACCTACGAGCAGTACTTC. This sequence encodes CASSRGTLATYEQYF.

The V call is TRBV7-2, the J call TRBJ2-3, with D maybe TRBD2 (7 bases). The CDR3 has 17 amino acids. Germline assignment: CDR1 SGHTA and CDR2 FQGNSA. Trimming took 1 base from V and 6 from J, leaving 20 bases between them. The CDR3 protein is CASSLDGAAGALDTQYF. As DNA, the CDR3 is TGTGCCAGCAGCTTAGACGGGGCGGCGGGGGCGCTTGATACGCAGTATTTT.

This rearrangement joins TRBV27 to TRBJ2-4; D tentatively reads TRBD1 or TRBD2 (7 bases each). CDR1 and CDR2 (germline): MNHEY, SMNVEV (reference sequence). The CDR3 is made up of 14 amino acids. V was trimmed by 4 bases and J by 8 bases, leaving 15 bases between them. CDR3 sequence: CASSSDREGYIQYF. CDR3 DNA sequence: TGTGCCAGCAGTTCCGACAGGGAGGGATACATTCAGTACTTC.

This clonotype has just a few counts. This chain joins TRBV29-1 and TRBJ2-7, with D uncertain. The CDR3 covers 11 residues. Trimming left V 7 bases short and J 7 bases short, with 14 bases between. From germline, CDR1 is SQVTM and CDR2 ANQGSEA. The CDR3 is CSALTSWEQYF. In DNA form, the CDR3 reads TGCAGCGCTTTAACGTCTTGGGAGCAGTACTTC.

The J gene is TRBJ2-3, the V gene TRBV15; D gene uncertain. The CDR3 is 17 residues long. Trimming took 3 bases from V and 3 from J, leaving 19 bases between them. Germline loops: CDR1 LNHNV, CDR2 YYDKDF (reference sequence). The CDR3 DNA is TGTGCCACCAGCAGGGACCTCGGAGTTAGGCCGACAGATACGCAGTATTTT. It codes for CATSRDLGVRPTDTQYF.

The V gene is TRBV6-5, the J gene TRBJ1-2, with 7 nucleotides matching TRBD1. This CDR3 has 13 residues. Per germline, CDR1 MNHEY and CDR2 SVGAGI. After removal of 5 bases from V and 5 bases from J, the junction contained 5 bases not matched to a gene. DNA of the CDR3: TGTGCCAGCAGTCGAGGGACAGAATATGGCTACACCTTC. This gives the protein CASSRGTEYGYTF.

This clonotype showed up many times. This chain links TRBV7-2 with TRBJ1-2; a possible D gene is TRBD1 (5 bases). Deletions cut 6 bases from V and 0 bases from J, with 23 bases between. Per germline, CDR1 SGHTA and CDR2 FQGNSA. CDR3 size: 18 residues. In DNA form, the CDR3 reads TGTGCCAGCAGTTCACACACGCCGGGACTGAAAGCTAACTATGGCTACACCTTC. It encodes CASSSHTPGLKANYGYTF. Looking up the rest from reference TRBV7-2 and TRBJ1-2 gives the full variable domain: GAGVSQSPSNKVTEKGKDVELRCDPISGHTALYWYRQSLGQGLEFLIYFQGNSAPDKSGLPSDRFSAERTGGSVSTLTIQRTQQEDSAVYLCASSSHTPGLKANYGYTFGSGTRLTVV.

The V gene is TRBV4-3, the J gene TRBJ2-5; 7 bases align to TRBD2. Trimming at V came to 0 bases and at J to 8 bases, leaving 9 bases not matched to a gene. CDR3 size: 15 residues. Germline CDR1 LGHNA, CDR2 YSLEER. The CDR3 nucleotides are TGCGCCAGCAGCCAAGATTGGCGCGGGAGTGCTACCCAGTACTTC. This sequence encodes CASSQDWRGSATQYF.